This T cell receptor beta chain was sequenced for a study of blood T cell repertoires in COVID-19. Under the authors' procedure: Reference gene primer amplification in the assay estimated nucleated cell counts. Produced via immunoSEQ multiplex PCR; TCRdb's table is partial and in-frame only. V, J and clone size are those of that table, while D and trimming were read from the DNA. Of about 200,000 clones detected, approximately 80% appear once; the ten largest clones hold about 7%. The germline CDR1 and CDR2 sequences are MDHEN and SYDVKM. V lost 6 bases, J lost 4 bases, and 5 bases stayed unmatched. The CDR3 runs 15 residues.

This chain links TRBV28 with TRBJ2-1; 11 bases agree with TRBD2. This clonotype was sampled from a woman in her forties with acute COVID-19. The material sequenced was PBMCs or T cells enriched from blood (not recorded which). CDR3 bases: TGTGCCAGCAGGGCTAGCGGGGGGAAGTACAATGAGCAGTTCTTC. Amino acid sequence: CASRASGGKYNEQFF.